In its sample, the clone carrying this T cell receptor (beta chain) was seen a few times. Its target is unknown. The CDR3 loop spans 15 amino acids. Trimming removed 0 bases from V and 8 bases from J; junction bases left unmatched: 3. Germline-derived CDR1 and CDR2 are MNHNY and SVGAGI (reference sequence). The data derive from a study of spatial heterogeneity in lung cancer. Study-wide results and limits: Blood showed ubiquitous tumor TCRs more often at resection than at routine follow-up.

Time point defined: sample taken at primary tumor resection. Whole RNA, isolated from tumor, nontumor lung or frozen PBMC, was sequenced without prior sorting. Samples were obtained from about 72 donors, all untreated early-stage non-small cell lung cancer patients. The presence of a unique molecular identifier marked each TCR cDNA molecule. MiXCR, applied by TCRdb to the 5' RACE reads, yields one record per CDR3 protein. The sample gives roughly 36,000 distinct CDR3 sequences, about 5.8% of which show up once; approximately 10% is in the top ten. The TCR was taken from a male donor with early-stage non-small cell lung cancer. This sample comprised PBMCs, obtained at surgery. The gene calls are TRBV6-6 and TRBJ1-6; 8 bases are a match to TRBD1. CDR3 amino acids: CASSYSGQADSPLHF. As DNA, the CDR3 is TGTGCCAGCAGTTACTCGGGACAGGCCGATTCACCCCTCCACTTT.